Below are 26 T cell receptor beta chains sequenced from a single sample in a study of blood T cells in healthy people across ages. A second PCR of roughly 6 to 12 cycles used a sample-barcoded 5' primer and a J-beta primer mix. TCRdb processed the 5' RACE reads anew with MiXCR; each CDR3 protein has one entry. The sample has 550,000 to 800,000 distinct CDR3 sequences, roughly 32% seen once. Sequencing was done on a sample of blood. These receptors were collected from an elderly woman in good health.

This clonotype was counted at least ten times. This rearrangement joins TRBV6-5 to TRBJ1-2, with TRBD1 identical over 8 bases. V gave up 6 bases and J gave up 4 bases; unmatched junction bases: 13. Germline CDR1 reads MNHEY; CDR2 reads SVGAGI. This CDR3 region has 16 residues. The CDR3 DNA reads TGTGCCAGCAGCTCTTGGACAGGGACCAACCTCTATGGCTACACCTTC. It encodes CASSSWTGTNLYGYTF.

This clonotype has ten or more counts. The J gene is TRBJ2-7, the V gene TRBV4-2, with TRBD2 matching over 7 bases. The CDR3 covers 17 residues. Germline V gene data show CDR1 as LGHNA and CDR2 as YNFKEQ. J gave up 7 bases and V 0 bases, and 15 bases lay outside the gene matches. Here the CDR3 DNA reads TGTGCCAGCAGCCAAGATGGAACTAGCGCCGGCAAAAAGGAGCAGTACTTC. Translated: CASSQDGTSAGKKEQYF.

This clonotype was seen ten or more times. The J gene is TRBJ1-1, the V gene TRBV6-2 or TRBV6-3; no firm D call. CDR3 size: 14 residues. V shed 5 bases and J shed 5 bases, with 15 bases lying between them. The germline gives CDR1 MNHEY, CDR2 SVGEGT. CDR3 sequence reads: CASSTRMGWTEAFF. The CDR3, as DNA: TGTGCCAGCAGTACCCGGATGGGATGGACTGAAGCTTTCTTT.

The rearrangement joins TRBV6-2 or TRBV6-3 to TRBJ1-1, with 7 bases matching TRBD1. Germline V gene data show CDR1 as MNHEY and CDR2 as SVGEGT. CDR3 size: 14 residues. The junction had 8 bases not matched to a gene; V was cut back by 5 bases and J by 5 bases. CDR3 sequence (DNA): TGTGCCAGCAGTGACCACAGGGGTTGGACTGAAGCTTTCTTT. Residues: CASSDHRGWTEAFF.

This clonotype was observed many times. V is TRBV14 and J is TRBJ2-3, with D perhaps matching TRBD1 (5 bases). The CDR3 covers 14 residues. Trimming cost V 3 bases and J 4 bases, with 11 bases left between them. Per the germline V gene, CDR1 is SGHDN and CDR2 is FVKESK. The CDR3 nucleotides are TGTGCCAGCAGCCACAGGGAATTGGCAGATACGCAGTATTTT. Translated: CASSHRELADTQYF.

The rearrangement uses TRBV5-1 and TRBJ1-4, with 9 bases fitting TRBD1. In germline, CDR1 is SGHRS, CDR2 YFSETQ. The CDR3 consists of 14 residues. Losses at the gene ends were 4 bases for V and 6 bases for J; bases not matched to a gene: 4. CDR3: CASSLGQGHEKLFF. CDR3 bases: TGCGCCAGCAGCCTGGGACAGGGACATGAAAAACTGTTTTTT.

This clonotype was seen more than once but under ten times. This chain uses TRBV28 with TRBJ1-1, with a tentative D call TRBD1 (6 bases). The germline V gene encodes CDR1 MDHEN and CDR2 SYDVKM. CDR3 size: 12 residues. The ends were cut back, 10 bases at V and 6 bases at J, with 15 bases in the middle. CDR3 protein: CATLLQGSEAFF. Here the CDR3 DNA reads TGTGCCACCCTCCTACAGGGATCTGAAGCTTTCTTT.

About this clonotype itself: A read error may be the cause here, since a much bigger clone is one base away. V gene TRBV7-2 combines with J gene TRBJ2-5; D remains unclear. This CDR3 is built from 11 residues. The germline V gene has CDR1 SGHTA and CDR2 FQGNSA. V was shortened by 1 base and J by 11 bases, with 8 bases between the two germline ends. For the CDR3, the DNA is TGTGCCAGCAGCTTAGAAGACCAGCAGTACTTC. Its translation: CASSLEDQQYF.

This clonotype has just one count. The rearrangement links TRBV5-1 to TRBJ2-1, with unresolved D. This CDR3 spans 17 amino acids. Trimming pared 0 bases from V and 2 bases from J, leaving 15 bases between. CDR1 is SGHRS and CDR2 is YFSETQ in the germline V gene. CDR3 amino acids: CASSLEGALVAYNEQFF. CDR3 coding DNA: TGCGCCAGCAGCTTGGAGGGCGCCTTGGTAGCCTACAATGAGCAGTTCTTC.

This clonotype was seen a handful of times. The J gene is TRBJ1-2, the V gene TRBV30, with 7 positions matching TRBD1. The V gene's germline CDR1 is GTSNPN and CDR2 SVGIG (reference sequence). The CDR3 loop spans 15 amino acids. Trimming cost V 4 bases and J 5 bases; bases outside gene matches: 13. CDR3 nucleotides: TGTGCCTGGACGACGGACAGGAGAAACTTTTATGGCTACACCTTC. Translated, it gives CAWTTDRRNFYGYTF.

The chain recombines TRBV10-3 with TRBJ1-2, with TRBD1 matching over 8 bases. CDR1 is ENHRY, CDR2 SYGVKD, per germline. V lost 9 bases and J lost 6; bases outside the gene matches: 3. CDR3 length equals 11 residues. The CDR3 spells CAITDRDGYTF. In DNA, the CDR3 is TGTGCCATAACGGACAGGGATGGCTACACCTTC.

In regard to this clonotype: A much larger clone lies a single base off, so this may be a read error. The gene calls are TRBV3-1 and TRBJ2-6, with D perhaps given as TRBD1 or TRBD2 (5 bases each). This CDR3 is built from 15 residues. Germline CDR1 is LGHDT and CDR2 is YNNKEL (reference sequence). The CDR3 region has the DNA TGTGCCAGCAGCCAAAGAGGGTCCGGGGCCAACGTCCCGACTTTC. As protein: CASSQRGSGANVPTF.

The rearrangement joins TRBV12-3 or TRBV12-4 to TRBJ2-3; possibly TRBD2 for D (6 bases). The CDR3 runs 14 residues. V was shortened by 2 bases and J by 4 bases, with 10 bases between the two germline ends. The CDR3: CASSLSPSADTQYF. CDR3 in DNA: TGTGCCAGCAGTTTAAGCCCTAGCGCAGATACGCAGTATTTT.

The J gene is TRBJ1-2, the V gene TRBV5-1, with D perhaps matching TRBD1 (6 bases). The germline V and J ends were trimmed by 2 bases and 6 bases, with 8 bases remaining between them. Germline loops: CDR1 SGHRS, CDR2 YFSETQ. The CDR3 has 12 amino acids. The CDR3 coding sequence is TGCGCCAGCAGCTTAGGGGGAAATGGCTACACCTTC. Translated: CASSLGGNGYTF.

The chain employs TRBV14 and TRBJ2-2, with TRBD1 as a possible D gene (5 bases). The V gene's germline CDR1 is SGHDN and CDR2 FVKESK. The CDR3 spans 14 residues. Trimming pared 4 bases from V and 6 bases from J, leaving 12 bases between. The CDR3 reads CASSRNQGSGELFF. As DNA, the CDR3 is TGTGCCAGCAGCCGCAATCAGGGATCCGGGGAGCTGTTTTTT.

In the case of this clonotype: This may stem from a read error, because a much larger clone lies one nucleotide away. The CDR3 reads CSTLASGGAKNIQYF. CDR3 in DNA: TGCAGTACTTTGGCCAGCGGGGGGGCCAAAAACATTCAGTACTTC. V and J are TRBV20-1 and TRBJ2-4; 9 bases are a match to TRBD2. Germline lookup yields CDR1 DFQATT and CDR2 SNEGSKA (reference sequence). The CDR3 length is 15 residues. Losses at the gene ends were 8 bases for V and 1 base for J; bases not matched to a gene: 9.

J is TRBJ1-1 and V is TRBV6-5; weak D call: TRBD1 (6 bases). The V and J ends lost 2 bases and 10 bases respectively, with 17 bases between them. Germline CDR1 and CDR2: MNHEY and SVGAGI. The CDR3 is 14 amino acids. CDR3 protein: CASSYGNVGGGAFF. CDR3 coding DNA: TGTGCCAGCAGTTACGGGAACGTAGGGGGGGGAGCTTTCTTT.

CDR3 residues: CASSIRQGSYGYTF. The CDR3 DNA is TGTGCCAGTAGTATAAGGCAGGGAAGCTATGGCTACACCTTC. The chain uses TRBV19 and TRBJ1-2, with D perhaps TRBD1 (5 bases). V lost 2 bases, J lost 4 bases, and 11 bases lay in between. This CDR3 contains 14 residues. Germline V CDR1 and CDR2: LNHDA, SQIVND (reference sequence).

At least ten counts were recorded for this clonotype. This chain links TRBV29-1 with TRBJ1-1; D unresolved. V shed 3 bases and J shed 10 bases, with 9 bases lying between them. Looked up from germline, CDR1 is SQVTM and CDR2 is ANQGSEA. The length of the CDR3 is 10 residues. The CDR3 loop is CSVEREAAFF. CDR3 DNA sequence: TGCAGCGTTGAGAGGGAAGCAGCTTTCTTT. The complete variable domain, with remaining parts taken from reference TRBV29-1 and TRBJ1-1, reads SAVISQKPSRDICQRGTSLTIQCQVDSQVTMMFWYRQQPGQSLTLIATANQGSEATYESGFVIDKFPISRPNLTFSTLTVSNMSPEDSSIYLCSVEREAAFFGQGTRLTVV.

The chain is built from TRBV5-1 and TRBJ1-4; 7 bases match TRBD1. The CDR3 sequence is 16 residues long. The germline V gene encodes CDR1 SGHRS and CDR2 YFSETQ. V dropped 3 bases and J dropped 0; count of bases not matched to a gene: 5. The DNA for the CDR3 is TGCGCCAGCAGCTGGGGGACAGCAGCAACTAATGAAAAACTGTTTTTT. Amino acids: CASSWGTAATNEKLFF.

A single count supports this clonotype. V usage is TRBV29-1 and J usage is TRBJ1-2; D call uncertain. This CDR3 has 14 amino acids. V was trimmed by 1 base and J by 8 bases, leaving 17 bases between them. Germline assignment: CDR1 SQVTM and CDR2 ANQGSEA. The CDR3 region has the DNA TGCAGCGTTGAAGTGGGCAGGACTTCCCAGGGCTACACCTTC. This translates into CSVEVGRTSQGYTF.

This clonotype was observed once. The chain is built from TRBV12-3 or TRBV12-4 and TRBJ1-4; the D gene is possibly TRBD1 (5 bases). This CDR3 is built from 15 residues. Trimming removed 6 bases at V and 4 bases at J, with 15 bases between. Here the CDR3 reads CASSPDSPFNEKLFF. CDR3 sequence (DNA): TGTGCCAGCAGCCCCGACAGCCCGTTTAATGAAAAACTGTTTTTT.

This clonotype has a handful of counts. The V gene is TRBV20-1, the J gene TRBJ2-1; 9 nucleotides agree with TRBD2. Germline V CDR1 and CDR2: DFQATT, SNEGSKA (reference sequence). The junction had 9 bases not matched to a gene; V was cut back by 2 bases and J by 7 bases. There are 15 residues in the CDR3. CDR3 nucleotides: TGCAGTGCTAGACCTATAGCGGGAGTTTTGAATGAGCAGTTCTTC. This translates into CSARPIAGVLNEQFF.

This clonotype has only a few counts. The chain joins TRBV29-1 to TRBJ1-1; 7 nucleotides align to TRBD1. The CDR3 extends over 12 amino acids. Germline V lookup: CDR1 SQVTM, CDR2 ANQGSEA. Unmatched junction bases numbered 4, after V lost 5 bases and J lost 4 bases. The CDR3: CSVSNRGTEAFF. As DNA, the CDR3 is TGCAGCGTTTCCAACAGGGGCACTGAAGCTTTCTTT.

This clonotype was seen many times. The chain joins TRBV3-1 to TRBJ2-7, with D possibly matching TRBD1 (6 bases). CDR1 is LGHDT, CDR2 YNNKEL, per germline (reference sequence). The CDR3 consists of 14 residues. Trimming cost V 3 bases and J 7 bases, with 16 bases left between them. DNA of the CDR3: TGTGCCAGCAGCCAGGGGGACACACCTCTGGAGCAGTACTTC. Protein sequence: CASSQGDTPLEQYF.

This chain uses TRBV7-9 with TRBJ2-1; TRBD2 agrees at 11 bases. Germline CDR1 and CDR2: SEHNR and FQNEAQ (reference sequence). The CDR3 is made up of 18 amino acids. V lost 5 bases and J lost 7; bases outside the gene matches: 16. Here the CDR3 DNA reads TGTGCCAGCAGCCCTAAGTTTAGACTAGCGGGAATGTTAAATGAGCAGTTCTTC. Translation: CASSPKFRLAGMLNEQFF.